Below are 29 T cell receptor beta chains sequenced from a single sample in a study of blood T cell repertoires in COVID-19. Profiling relied on immunoSEQ multiplex PCR, and the TCRdb table lists in-frame clones only, not all of them. The sample holds about 200,000 clones; roughly 94% are singletons and the top ten take 1.2%. The sample taken for sequencing was peripheral blood. The receptor source for this set is a man aged 30 to 39 with acute or convalescent COVID-19.

A note on this clone: This sample includes further DNA sequences coding for the same CDR3. This CDR3 is CASSPDRSNTEAFF. CDR3 nucleotide sequence: TGTGCCAGCTCACCCGACAGATCGAACACTGAAGCTTTCTTT. The gene calls are TRBV18 and TRBJ1-1; D is possibly TRBD1 (5 bases). The ends were cut back, 3 bases at V and 1 base at J, with 9 bases in the middle. In germline, CDR1 is KGHSH, CDR2 LQKENI. The CDR3 has 14 amino acids.

Turning to this clone: Mismatch with germline at one junction end may stem from a read error. Here the CDR3 reads CSVEGQEDEKLFF. In DNA form, the CDR3 reads TGCAGCGTGGAAGGACAGGAAGATGAAAAACTGTTTTTT. The chain recombines TRBV29-1 with TRBJ1-4, with 7 nucleotides matching TRBD1. CDR3 length: 13 amino acids. Germline CDR1 SQVTM, CDR2 ANQGSEA.

V usage is TRBV2 and J usage is TRBJ2-7, with D perhaps matching TRBD2 (6 bases). Germline V lookup: CDR1 SNHLY, CDR2 FYNNEI. CDR3 length equals 15 residues. V was clipped by 8 bases and J by 5 bases, with 22 bases between them. Written as DNA, the CDR3 is TGTGCCAGCGGGAAATCGTCCGGGGGTTACAACGAGCAGTACTTC. It yields the protein CASGKSSGGYNEQYF. Filled out from reference TRBV2 and TRBJ2-7, the complete variable domain reads EPEVTQTPSHQVTQMGQEVILRCVPISNHLYFYWYRQILGQKVEFLVSFYNNEISEKSEIFDDQFSVERPDGSNFTLKIRSTKLEDSAMYFCASGKSSGGYNEQYFGPGTRLTVT.

The genes are TRBV5-4 and TRBJ1-2; 9 nucleotides match TRBD1. Germline values: CDR1 SGHNT, CDR2 YYREEE (reference sequence). V was clipped by 0 bases and J by 8 bases; unmatched bases: 11. There are 16 residues in the CDR3. In nucleotides, the CDR3 is TGTGCCAGCAGCTTGGCTGGGTTCGGGGGACAGGGAGGCTACACCTTC. Protein sequence: CASSLAGFGGQGGYTF.

The J gene is TRBJ2-1, the V gene TRBV7-3; weak D call: TRBD1 (5 bases). Trimming cost V 4 bases and J 0 bases, with 13 bases left between them. Germline loops: CDR1 SGHTA, CDR2 FQGTGA. The CDR3 totals 16 residues. The DNA for the CDR3 is TGTGCCAGCAGCTGGCAGACAGAAATCTCCTACAATGAGCAGTTCTTC. Residues: CASSWQTEISYNEQFF.

The chain has TRBV30 and TRBJ1-3, with 10 bases aligning to TRBD1. CDR3 length equals 14 residues. The germline CDR1 and CDR2 sequences are GTSNPN and SVGIG (reference sequence). V shed 6 bases and J 2 bases; nucleotides not matched to a gene: 4. CDR3 protein: CACTGTGAGNTIYF. The CDR3 DNA reads TGTGCCTGCACCGGGACAGGGGCTGGAAACACCATATATTTT.

The chain joins TRBV28 to TRBJ2-1; TRBD1 aligns across 7 bases. CDR3 size: 14 residues. Germline V gene sequence: CDR1 MDHEN, CDR2 SYDVKM. V was pared by 7 bases and J by 8 bases, with 11 bases of the junction left unmatched. CDR3 sequence: CASISVTGTYEQFF. The CDR3 nucleotides are TGTGCCAGCATTTCGGTGACAGGGACCTATGAGCAGTTCTTC.

The gene calls are TRBV4-2 and TRBJ1-1, with D tentatively TRBD1 (5 bases). Trimming shortened V by 1 base and J by 1 base, and 22 bases separated the two germline ends. CDR1 is LGHNA and CDR2 is YNFKEQ in the germline V gene. CDR3 length: 19 residues. This CDR3 reads CASSQVGGRVPLRNTEAFF. Here the CDR3 DNA reads TGTGCCAGCAGCCAAGTAGGTGGCAGGGTGCCCCTTAGGAACACTGAAGCTTTCTTT.

The rearrangement uses TRBV5-5 and TRBJ2-1, with 7 bases identical to TRBD2. The V gene end was trimmed by 4 bases and the J gene end by 8 bases; junction bases not matched to a gene: 12. The CDR3 contains 15 residues. CDR1 SGHKS and CDR2 YYEKEE come from the germline V gene (reference sequence). The CDR3 DNA reads as TGTGCCAGCAGCCGGCAGGGAGGGGTCTCTTATGAGCAGTTCTTC. This encodes CASSRQGGVSYEQFF.

The CDR3 sequence is CASSLLLAYTQYF. Here the CDR3 DNA reads TGTGCCAGCAGTCTACTACTAGCTTATACGCAGTATTTT. The chain carries TRBV6-4 and TRBJ2-3, with D perhaps TRBD2 (6 bases). Trimming shortened V by 5 bases and J by 7 bases, and 13 bases separated the two germline ends. From germline, CDR1 is MRHNA and CDR2 SNTAGT. This CDR3 comprises 13 residues.

The chain has TRBV6-5 and TRBJ1-3; the D gene is possibly TRBD1 (6 bases). V gave up 4 bases and J gave up 8 bases, with 18 bases separating them. The CDR3 is 15 residues long. Germline lookup yields CDR1 MNHEY and CDR2 SVGAGI. The CDR3 sequence is CASSSGGAGRDTIYF. The DNA for the CDR3 is TGTGCCAGCAGTTCGGGGGGGGCAGGGCGAGACACCATATATTTT.

The rearrangement uses TRBV4-1 and TRBJ2-2; maybe TRBD1 (5 bases). The CDR3 has 16 amino acids. The V end was cut by 4 bases, the J end by 4 bases, with 16 bases between. Looked up from germline, CDR1 is MGHRA and CDR2 is YSYEKL. The CDR3 sequence: CASSLEPQGTTGELFF. The CDR3 nucleotides are TGCGCCAGCAGCCTCGAACCCCAGGGAACCACCGGGGAGCTGTTTTTT.

This clone appeared a single time. V gene TRBV19 combines with J gene TRBJ1-2; D unclear. The length of the CDR3 is 12 residues. Looked up from germline, CDR1 is LNHDA and CDR2 is SQIVND (reference sequence). The germline V and J ends were trimmed by 8 bases and 5 bases, with 12 bases remaining between them. The CDR3 coding sequence is TGTGCCAGTCGGGGAGGCAATTATGGCTACACCTTC. Translating gives CASRGGNYGYTF.

This sequence joins TRBV7-8 and TRBJ2-1; 9 bases are shared with TRBD1. This CDR3 is built from 16 residues. Germline V CDR1 and CDR2: SGHVS, FQNEAQ. V shed 6 bases and J 5 bases; nucleotides not matched to a gene: 11. The CDR3 DNA reads as TGTGCCAGCAGTTTATTGGACAGGGGATTAGACAATGAGCAGTTCTTC. Protein product: CASSLLDRGLDNEQFF.

This chain joins TRBV7-9 and TRBJ1-2; TRBD1 agrees at 8 bases. The junction had 4 bases not matched to a gene; V was cut back by 3 bases and J by 1 base. Per germline, CDR1 SEHNR and CDR2 FQNEAQ (reference sequence). CDR3 size: 15 residues. CDR3 DNA sequence: TGTGCCAGCAGCTTGAACAGGGGGGATAACTATGGCTACACCTTC. It yields the protein CASSLNRGDNYGYTF.

With regard to this clone: Other DNA sequences in this specimen translate into the identical CDR3. This rearrangement joins TRBV28 to TRBJ2-7; D may be TRBD2 (6 bases). Trimming removed 2 bases at V and 1 base at J, with 9 bases between. Germline V lookup: CDR1 MDHEN, CDR2 SYDVKM. The CDR3 has 14 amino acids. The DNA for the CDR3 is TGTGCCAGCAGTTTAGGGGGGTCGTCCTACGAGCAGTACTTC. The encoded protein is CASSLGGSSYEQYF.

The V and J genes are TRBV28 and TRBJ1-2; 7 bases match TRBD1. Germline trimming cut 7 bases from V and 6 bases from J; bases unmatched to any gene: 14. Germline V CDR1 and CDR2: MDHEN, SYDVKM. The CDR3 is made up of 15 amino acids. The CDR3 nucleotides read TGTGCCAGCACCCAAAACTTTCAGGGGGACAATGGCTACACCTTC. Protein: CASTQNFQGDNGYTF.

The chain couples TRBV28 to TRBJ2-5; 9 bases map to TRBD1. CDR1 and CDR2 from the germline V gene are MDHEN and SYDVKM. The CDR3 is 14 amino acids. The J segment lost 4 bases and the V segment lost 10 bases, leaving 10 bases of the junction unmatched. The CDR3 region has the DNA TGTGCCAACAGGACAGGGGCTGGGGGAGAGACCCAGTACTTC. Protein sequence: CANRTGAGGETQYF.

The genes are TRBV18 and TRBJ1-5; D unclear. Germline values: CDR1 KGHSH, CDR2 LQKENI. The CDR3 has 15 amino acids. The V and J ends lost 4 bases and 4 bases respectively, with 14 bases between them. This CDR3 is CASSQADGENQPQHF. In nucleotides, the CDR3 is TGTGCCAGCTCACAAGCAGACGGGGAGAATCAGCCCCAGCATTTT. Together with reference TRBV18 and TRBJ1-5, the CDR3 gives the full variable domain: NAGVMQNPRHLVRRRGQEARLRCSPMKGHSHVYWYRQLPEEGLKFMVYLQKENIIDESGMPKERFSAEFPKEGPSILRIQQVVRGDSAAYFCASSQADGENQPQHFGDGTRLSIL.

The V and J genes are TRBV10-3 and TRBJ2-2; 8 bases fit TRBD1. Trimming took 6 bases from V and 1 from J; bases not matched to a gene: 4. Germline assignment: CDR1 ENHRY and CDR2 SYGVKD. The CDR3 length is 15 residues. This chain's CDR3 is CAIRPGTGNTGELFF. The CDR3 bases are TGTGCCATCAGACCAGGGACAGGGAACACCGGGGAGCTGTTTTTT.

The V and J genes are TRBV11-2 and TRBJ2-3; 8 nucleotides align to TRBD2. Germline values: CDR1 SGHAT, CDR2 FQNNGV. V trimming: 0 bases; J trimming: 7 bases; junction bases outside the gene matches: 6. The CDR3 has 15 amino acids. DNA for the CDR3: TGTGCCAGCAGCTTAGAACGGGGGGGCCTTAATACGCAGTATTTT. Translation gives CASSLERGGLNTQYF.

This chain connects TRBV24-1 to TRBJ2-1; a weak D match, TRBD2 (5 bases). Trimming removed 2 bases at V and 8 bases at J, with 18 bases between. The CDR3 extends over 16 amino acids. The germline V gene has CDR1 KGHDR and CDR2 SFDVKD. Here the CDR3 reads CATSDSEAGRAHEQFF. In DNA, the CDR3 is TGTGCCACCAGTGATTCGGAGGCAGGAAGAGCCCATGAGCAGTTCTTC.

V usage is TRBV18 and J usage is TRBJ2-3, with 9 bases lining up with TRBD1. Germline lookup yields CDR1 KGHSH and CDR2 LQKENI. This CDR3 spans 13 amino acids. The junction had 3 bases not matched to a gene; V was cut back by 6 bases and J by 5 bases. CDR3 sequence reads: CASSTGGGDTQYF. For the CDR3, the DNA is TGTGCCAGCTCGACAGGGGGAGGAGATACGCAGTATTTT.

The chain couples TRBV5-1 to TRBJ2-5; tentatively, D is TRBD2 (5 bases). CDR1 is SGHRS, CDR2 YFSETQ, per germline. The length of the CDR3 is 17 residues. Deletions cut 7 bases from V and 5 bases from J, with 27 bases between. The CDR3 spells CASRELQGLSSGETQYF. In DNA form, the CDR3 reads TGCGCCAGCCGAGAACTTCAAGGGCTTTCTTCGGGGGAGACCCAGTACTTC.

The J gene is TRBJ2-5, the V gene TRBV6-4; a weak D match, TRBD2 (6 bases). CDR1 is MRHNA and CDR2 is SNTAGT in the germline V gene. The V end was cut by 0 bases, the J end by 5 bases, with 13 bases between. The CDR3 runs 15 residues. The CDR3 DNA sequence: TGTGCCAGCAGTGACTCGAGTCGCCGGGGGGAGACCCAGTACTTC. It specifies CASSDSSRRGETQYF.

The chain links TRBV4-1 to TRBJ2-3; TRBD2 agrees at 9 bases. Germline values: CDR1 MGHRA, CDR2 YSYEKL. This CDR3 is built from 17 residues. With 2 bases clipped from V and 5 bases from J, the junction kept 11 bases outside the gene matches. Here the CDR3 DNA reads TGCGCCAGCAGCCAATCCCCCGCGGGGGGGCCTGTAGATACGCAGTATTTT. This sequence encodes CASSQSPAGGPVDTQYF.

The chain carries TRBV19 and TRBJ1-1; D call uncertain. Trimming stripped 7 bases from V and 0 bases from J, with 6 bases between. The CDR3 extends over 12 amino acids. Germline CDR1 is LNHDA and CDR2 is SQIVND (reference sequence). The CDR3 nucleotides read TGTGCCAGTAATAAAATGAACACTGAAGCTTTCTTT. This gives the protein CASNKMNTEAFF. The complete variable domain, with remaining parts taken from reference TRBV19 and TRBJ1-1, reads DGGITQSPKYLFRKEGQNVTLSCEQNLNHDAMYWYRQDPGQGLRLIYYSQIVNDFQKGDIAEGYSVSREKKESFPLTVTSAQKNPTAFYLCASNKMNTEAFFGQGTRLTVV.

The chain is built from TRBV5-1 and TRBJ2-1, with TRBD1 identical over 7 bases. Germline V gene lookup returns CDR1 SGHRS and CDR2 YFSETQ. Trimming at V came to 4 bases and at J to 4 bases, leaving 5 bases not matched to a gene. There are 14 residues in the CDR3. This chain's CDR3 is CASSKGQRYNEQFF. DNA for the CDR3: TGCGCCAGCAGCAAGGGACAGCGATACAATGAGCAGTTCTTC.

The chain links TRBV7-2 to TRBJ2-7; 7 bases fit TRBD2. Germline V gene lookup returns CDR1 SGHTA and CDR2 FQGNSA. J was trimmed by 6 bases and V by 5 bases; bases with no gene match: 10. This CDR3 comprises 14 residues. Here the CDR3 DNA reads TGTGCCAGCAGCCCTAAGGTGGGGAGGGGCGAGCAGTACTTC. Amino acid sequence: CASSPKVGRGEQYF.